What follows are 30 T cell receptor beta chains derived from one specimen sequenced in a study of cytomegalovirus exposure and HLA in healthy donors. The study ran its PCR with 60 Vbeta and 13 Jbeta primers. Only in-frame clones appear in the TCRdb table, and some are missing; sequencing was by immunoSEQ multiplex PCR. The data show under 200,000 clones, around 79% seen once. The sample was PBMCs. The origin of the receptors is a woman aged 40 to 49 in good health and CMV-seronegative.

This clone has only one observation. This rearrangement joins TRBV7-9 to TRBJ2-2; TRBD1 aligns across 8 bases. CDR1 and CDR2 from the germline V gene are SEHNR and FQNEAQ (reference sequence). V dropped 5 bases and J dropped 6; count of bases not matched to a gene: 17. The CDR3 sequence is 18 residues long. The CDR3 spells CASSPSRALNRGSGELFF. The CDR3 nucleotides are TGTGCCAGCAGCCCTTCCAGGGCCCTAAACAGGGGGTCCGGGGAGCTGTTTTTT.

The genes are TRBV7-9 and TRBJ1-2; weak D call: TRBD1 (6 bases). The CDR3 totals 12 residues. V lost 3 bases to trimming and J lost 9 bases, with 11 bases between them. Looked up from germline, CDR1 is SEHNR and CDR2 is FQNEAQ (reference sequence). The CDR3 loop is CASSFPRGRYTF. The CDR3, as DNA: TGTGCCAGCAGCTTTCCCAGGGGACGCTACACCTTC.

The chain recombines TRBV10-3 with TRBJ1-2, with D tentatively TRBD1 (6 bases). Trimming shortened V by 3 bases and J by 6 bases, and 8 bases separated the two germline ends. Germline CDR1 ENHRY, CDR2 SYGVKD. The CDR3 is made up of 12 amino acids. CDR3 region: CAISERQDGYTF. In nucleotides, the CDR3 is TGTGCCATCAGTGAACGACAGGATGGCTACACCTTC.

This chain joins TRBV5-6 and TRBJ2-5; D is unclear. The J call may not be correct, given that the DNA end is closer to TRBJ2-7. CDR3 length: 15 residues. Per the germline V gene, CDR1 is SGHDT and CDR2 is YYEEEE. The CDR3 DNA reads TGTGCCAGCACCAGGAAACACCCCGCCTCATACGAGCAGTACTTC. Its translation: CASTRKHPASYEQYF.

In its sample, this clone was seen a few times. As DNA, the CDR3 is TGTGCCAGCAGCTTGATTGACACGAGGCGGGGTGGCTACACCTTC. It specifies CASSLIDTRRGGYTF. The chain is built from TRBV5-6 and TRBJ1-2, with unresolved D. CDR3 length: 15 amino acids. V was trimmed by 1 base and J by 7 bases, leaving 17 bases between them. CDR1 and CDR2 from the germline V gene are SGHDT and YYEEEE.

Comments on this clone: A junction boundary mismatches the germline segment, possibly from a read error. The CDR3 nucleotides are TGTTCCAGCAGCCTACAGGGGTCACCCCTCCACTTT. This encodes CSSSLQGSPLHF. The V call is TRBV7-9, the J call TRBJ1-6; 7 nucleotides match TRBD1. There are 12 residues in the CDR3. The V gene's germline CDR1 is SEHNR and CDR2 FQNEAQ (reference sequence).

The CDR3 bases are TGTGCCAGCAGCTCAACAGGGGCCCAGCCCCAGCATTTT. It translates to CASSSTGAQPQHF. This chain connects TRBV11-2 to TRBJ1-5, with 7 bases lining up with TRBD1. Germline loops: CDR1 SGHAT, CDR2 FQNNGV. The CDR3 runs 13 residues. V dropped 4 bases and J dropped 7; count of bases not matched to a gene: 4. Supplemented by reference TRBV11-2 and TRBJ1-5, the full variable domain reads EAGVAQSPRYKIIEKRQSVAFWCNPISGHATLYWYQQILGQGPKLLIQFQNNGVVDDSQLPKDRFSAERLKGVDSTLKIQPAKLEDSAVYLCASSSTGAQPQHFGDGTRLSIL.

The rearrangement uses TRBV27 and TRBJ1-1, with D possibly matching TRBD1 (6 bases). V was trimmed by 0 bases and J by 3 bases, leaving 11 bases between them. The CDR3 runs 15 residues. Germline CDR1 reads MNHEY; CDR2 reads SMNVEV (reference sequence). The CDR3 DNA sequence: TGTGCCAGCAGTTTATCTGCGGGGGGCGACACTGAAGCTTTCTTT. This sequence encodes CASSLSAGGDTEAFF.

V is TRBV13 and J is TRBJ2-3; 8 nucleotides align to TRBD2. From germline, CDR1 is PRHDT and CDR2 FYEKMQ (reference sequence). V shed 3 bases and J 7 bases; nucleotides not matched to a gene: 6. This CDR3 has 14 amino acids. CDR3 sequence: CASSFGGGSNTQYF. The CDR3 region has the DNA TGTGCCAGCAGCTTCGGCGGGGGGAGTAATACGCAGTATTTT. Together with reference TRBV13 and TRBJ2-3, the CDR3 gives the full variable domain: AAGVIQSPRHLIKEKRETATLKCYPIPRHDTVYWYQQGPGQDPQFLISFYEKMQSDKGSIPDRFSAQQFSDYHSELNMSSLELGDSALYFCASSFGGGSNTQYFGPGTRLTVL.

This clone was seen repeatedly, ten times or more. This chain uses TRBV6-1 with TRBJ1-5, with D maybe TRBD1 (5 bases). V gave up 1 base and J gave up 2 bases, with 9 bases separating them. CDR1 is MNHNS and CDR2 is SASEGT in the germline V gene. The CDR3 length is 15 residues. This CDR3 is CASSEDGGGNQPQHF. DNA of the CDR3: TGTGCCAGCAGTGAAGATGGGGGGGGCAATCAGCCCCAGCATTTT.

The chain links TRBV7-6 to TRBJ2-5, with a weak D call TRBD1 (6 bases). The CDR3 consists of 14 residues. V lost 5 bases and J 4 bases, leaving 14 bases between the germline ends. Germline V gene data show CDR1 as SGHVS and CDR2 as FNYEAQ. This chain's CDR3 is CASSLQGSGETQYF. Here the CDR3 DNA reads TGTGCCAGCAGCCTACAGGGATCCGGAGAGACCCAGTACTTC.

The rearrangement joins TRBV6-5 to TRBJ1-5; 8 bases are a match to TRBD1. The CDR3 runs to 15 residues. After removal of 5 bases from V and 3 bases from J, the junction contained 6 bases not matched to a gene. Germline assignment: CDR1 MNHEY and CDR2 SVGAGI. The CDR3 here is CASSKSTGVNQPQHF. CDR3 sequence (DNA): TGTGCCAGCAGTAAATCGACAGGGGTCAATCAGCCCCAGCATTTT.

The chain joins TRBV6-5 to TRBJ1-2; a possible D gene is TRBD1 (6 bases). Trimming took off 0 bases at V and 5 bases at J, with 10 bases between the two ends. CDR1 MNHEY and CDR2 SVGAGI come from the germline V gene. The CDR3 covers 14 residues. The CDR3 DNA reads as TGTGCCAGCAGTTACTCGGGGGGGCGGTATGGCTACACCTTC. This translates into CASSYSGGRYGYTF.

CDR3 in DNA: TGTGCCACTAGCGGGGCCCTAAGCACAGATACGCAGTATTTT. Translation gives CATSGALSTDTQYF. The gene calls are TRBV11-2 and TRBJ2-3; 9 nucleotides agree with TRBD2. The junction had 5 bases not matched to a gene; V was cut back by 10 bases and J by 0 bases. Germline CDR1 reads SGHAT; CDR2 reads FQNNGV. The CDR3 is made up of 14 amino acids.

The V gene is TRBV18, the J gene TRBJ1-1; D is ambiguous. The CDR3 length is 12 residues. V was pared by 0 bases and J by 9 bases, with 8 bases between. Germline V gene lookup returns CDR1 KGHSH and CDR2 LQKENI. CDR3 bases: TGTGCCAGCTCACCACCGCTAGAGCAAGCTTTCTTT. It yields the protein CASSPPLEQAFF.

CDR3 in DNA: TGCGCCAGCAGCTTGGGGACAGGGGCGTACACCGGGGAGCTGTTTTTT. This gives the protein CASSLGTGAYTGELFF. V gene TRBV5-1 combines with J gene TRBJ2-2; 9 positions agree with TRBD1. CDR1 is SGHRS and CDR2 is YFSETQ in the germline V gene. The CDR3 spans 16 residues. Trimming cost V 0 bases and J 3 bases; bases outside gene matches: 3.

The CDR3 spells CASSLLTGDTEAFF. For the CDR3, the DNA is TGCGCCAGCAGCTTGTTGACAGGGGACACTGAAGCTTTCTTT. The gene calls are TRBV5-1 and TRBJ1-1, with 8 bases identical to TRBD1. Trimming removed 1 base from V and 3 bases from J; junction bases left unmatched: 2. This CDR3 has 14 amino acids. Germline CDR1 and CDR2: SGHRS and YFSETQ. Variable domain in full (rest from reference TRBV5-1 and TRBJ1-1): KAGVTQTPRYLIKTRGQQVTLSCSPISGHRSVSWYQQTPGQGLQFLFEYFSETQRNKGNFPGRFSGRQFSNSRSEMNVSTLELGDSALYLCASSLLTGDTEAFFGQGTRLTVV.

On this clone itself: Other DNA sequences in the sample encode the same CDR3. The genes are TRBV5-1 and TRBJ1-1; D is undetermined. Germline V gene lookup returns CDR1 SGHRS and CDR2 YFSETQ. V shed 0 bases and J shed 1 base, with 7 bases lying between them. The CDR3 has 14 amino acids. The CDR3 loop reads CASSLGPGNTEAFF. DNA of the CDR3: TGCGCCAGCAGCTTGGGCCCGGGGAACACTGAAGCTTTCTTT.

The gene calls are TRBV7-9 and TRBJ1-1; possible D gene TRBD1, 6 bases. The CDR3 is 16 residues long. Germline CDR1 SEHNR, CDR2 FQNEAQ (reference sequence). With 4 bases removed from V and 1 base from J, the gap between germline ends came to 16 bases. This CDR3 reads CASSSVRDIKNTEAFF. DNA for the CDR3: TGTGCCAGCAGCTCTGTCCGGGACATAAAGAACACTGAAGCTTTCTTT.

This clone has only one observation. This sequence joins TRBV7-9 and TRBJ2-7, with TRBD2 as a possible D gene (5 bases). V lost 3 bases and J 1 base, leaving 10 bases between the germline ends. Germline CDR1 is SEHNR and CDR2 is FQNEAQ (reference sequence). CDR3 length equals 14 residues. The CDR3 nucleotides read TGTGCCAGCAGCTTTTTCGGGAATTCCTACGAGCAGTACTTC. As protein: CASSFFGNSYEQYF.

V is TRBV5-6 and J is TRBJ2-6; tentative D call: TRBD2 (5 bases). V lost 1 base to trimming and J lost 7 bases, with 15 bases between them. The germline V gene encodes CDR1 SGHDT and CDR2 YYEEEE. The CDR3 length is 16 residues. The DNA for the CDR3 is TGTGCCAGCAGCTTGTGGACGGGGAGCGCAGCCAACGTCCTGACTTTC. It yields the protein CASSLWTGSAANVLTF.

The chain is built from TRBV28 and TRBJ1-4; maybe TRBD1 (5 bases). The CDR3 totals 12 residues. Trimming removed 7 bases from V and 6 bases from J, with 9 bases in between. Germline V gives CDR1 MDHEN, CDR2 SYDVKM. CDR3 bases: TGTGCCAGCAACAGGATAGATGAAAAACTGTTTTTT. Protein sequence: CASNRIDEKLFF.

This clone was observed a single time. The rearrangement links TRBV27 to TRBJ2-1; 7 bases map to TRBD2. Germline assignment: CDR1 MNHEY and CDR2 SMNVEV (reference sequence). The CDR3 is made up of 15 amino acids. After removal of 2 bases from V and 4 bases from J, the junction contained 5 bases not matched to a gene. CDR3 amino acids: CASSLMWGGYNEQFF. The CDR3 nucleotides read TGTGCCAGCAGTTTAATGTGGGGGGGTTACAATGAGCAGTTCTTC.

The V call is TRBV14, the J call TRBJ2-7, with D maybe TRBD2 (5 bases). This CDR3 has 13 residues. Germline lookup yields CDR1 SGHDN and CDR2 FVKESK. Trimming cost V 0 bases and J 7 bases, with 10 bases left between them. The DNA for the CDR3 is TGTGCCAGCAGCCAAGATATACGAGGGGAGCAGTACTTC. The encoded protein is CASSQDIRGEQYF.

V and J are TRBV5-6 and TRBJ2-3; D is unclear. Germline lookup yields CDR1 SGHDT and CDR2 YYEEEE. The V end was cut by 1 base, the J end by 5 bases, with 11 bases between. The CDR3 extends over 14 amino acids. The CDR3 DNA is TGTGCCAGCAGCTTGTTGAGTTCTGGAGATACGCAGTATTTT. Translation: CASSLLSSGDTQYF.

The gene calls are TRBV25-1 and TRBJ1-2; the D gene is possibly TRBD1 (5 bases). Germline loops: CDR1 MGHDK, CDR2 SYGVNS. CDR3 size: 13 residues. Trimming pared 4 bases from V and 6 bases from J, leaving 12 bases between. The CDR3 sequence is CASSGDSLNGYTF. The CDR3 nucleotides read TGTGCCAGCAGTGGAGACAGCTTAAATGGCTACACCTTC.

J is TRBJ2-1 and V is TRBV7-8, with TRBD2 matching 10 bases. The CDR3 consists of 19 residues. The germline gives CDR1 SGHVS, CDR2 FQNEAQ. V trimming: 4 bases; J trimming: 1 base; junction bases outside the gene matches: 13. The CDR3 DNA is TGTGCCAGCAGCTCCTGGGCACTAGCGGGGACCAGTTCCTACAATGAGCAGTTCTTC. It is translated as CASSSWALAGTSSYNEQFF.

The genes are TRBV25-1 and TRBJ1-2, with 12 bases that match TRBD1. CDR1 is MGHDK and CDR2 is SYGVNS in the germline V gene. CDR3 size: 15 residues. V dropped 4 bases and J dropped 8; count of bases not matched to a gene: 8. The CDR3 sequence is CASSAYRDRGRGYTF. The CDR3 coding sequence is TGTGCCAGCAGTGCCTACCGGGACAGGGGGCGCGGCTACACCTTC.

The chain couples TRBV5-1 to TRBJ1-6; the D gene is possibly TRBD1 (6 bases). In germline, CDR1 is SGHRS, CDR2 YFSETQ. This CDR3 has 15 amino acids. With 0 bases removed from V and 7 bases from J, the gap between germline ends came to 11 bases. CDR3 residues: CASSLGRGPNSPLHF. CDR3 in DNA: TGCGCCAGCAGCTTGGGGCGGGGGCCCAATTCACCCCTCCACTTT.

The rearrangement joins TRBV6-1 to TRBJ2-5, with TRBD2 as a possible D gene (5 bases). Judging by the DNA end, TRBJ2-7 fits better; the J call may be wrong. Germline V gene lookup returns CDR1 MNHNS and CDR2 SASEGT. CDR3 length: 14 amino acids. CDR3 bases: TGTGCCAGCAGTGAAGTCGGCGGGTTCTACGAGCAGTACTTC. It is translated as CASSEVGGFYEQYF.